These T cell receptor beta chains were read from a single sample in a study of neurological immune-mediated disorders. MiXCR, applied by TCRdb to the 5' RACE reads, yields one record per CDR3 protein. Seen here are 70,000 to 90,000 distinct CDR3 sequences, approximately 5% observed once, and the top ten hold 2% to 2.5%. The specimen was PBMCs. The receptors were sampled from a woman in her 30s with multiple sclerosis. Both conserved end residues are part of each CDR3. The D gene is left open where the match is weak. A clone size is listed for some rows: how often the clone was seen (once, few, many), or a class if it is expanded.

d_gene: .
v_gene: TRBV10-3
j_gene: TRBJ2-2
abundance: few
CDR3aa: CATRDSPNTGELFF
CDR3nt: TGTGCCACCCGAGACAGCCCGAACACCGGGGAGCTGTTTTTT

d_gene: .
v_gene: TRBV12-3/TRBV12-4
j_gene: TRBJ1-4
abundance: many
CDR3aa: CASSPPRDVNEKLFF
CDR3nt: TGTGCCAGCAGTCCCCCTCGGGACGTTAATGAAAAACTGTTTTTT

d_gene: TRBD1
v_gene: TRBV20-1
j_gene: TRBJ2-2
abundance: many
CDR3aa: CSARATPDRMFTGELFF
CDR3nt: TGCAGTGCTAGAGCTACCCCGGACAGGATGTTCACCGGGGAGCTGTTTTTT

d_gene: .
v_gene: TRBV9
j_gene: TRBJ2-3
abundance: .
CDR3aa: CASSPRVGVTQYF
CDR3nt: TGTGCCAGCAGCCCCCGGGTTGGCGTTACGCAGTATTTT

d_gene: .
v_gene: TRBV7-9
j_gene: TRBJ1-4
abundance: many
CDR3aa: CASSLGVHGEKLFF
CDR3nt: TGTGCCAGCAGCTTAGGGGTGCATGGTGAAAAACTGTTTTTT

d_gene: .
v_gene: TRBV30
j_gene: TRBJ1-2
abundance: many
CDR3aa: CACQVENHNPDYTF
CDR3nt: TGTGCCTGTCAGGTGGAAAATCATAACCCTGACTACACCTTC

d_gene: .
v_gene: TRBV5-5
j_gene: TRBJ1-1
abundance: many
CDR3aa: CASSPHLWVGGPGTEAFF
CDR3nt: TGTGCCAGCAGCCCGCATCTATGGGTTGGGGGGCCTGGTACTGAAGCTTTCTTT

d_gene: TRBD1
v_gene: TRBV5-6
j_gene: TRBJ2-7
abundance: .
CDR3aa: CASSPNQGASYEQYF
CDR3nt: TGTGCCAGCAGCCCCAACCAGGGGGCCTCCTACGAGCAGTACTTC

d_gene: .
v_gene: TRBV9
j_gene: TRBJ1-6
abundance: many
CDR3aa: CASSVDIVGHSPLHF
CDR3nt: TGTGCCAGCAGCGTAGACATAGTAGGTCATTCACCCCTCCACTTT

d_gene: .
v_gene: TRBV12-3/TRBV12-4
j_gene: TRBJ2-1
abundance: many
CDR3aa: CASTHGGAEQFF
CDR3nt: TGTGCCAGCACCCACGGAGGGGCTGAGCAGTTCTTC

d_gene: .
v_gene: TRBV10-3
j_gene: TRBJ1-5
abundance: .
CDR3aa: CAIRGTDQPQHF
CDR3nt: TGTGCTATTCGGGGTACGGATCAGCCCCAGCATTTT

d_gene: .
v_gene: TRBV20-1
j_gene: TRBJ2-1
abundance: few
CDR3aa: CSARTPFSYNEQFF
CDR3nt: TGCAGTGCTAGGACGCCTTTCTCCTACAATGAGCAGTTCTTC

d_gene: TRBD2
v_gene: TRBV5-1
j_gene: TRBJ2-5
abundance: many
CDR3aa: CASSLLVAGAETQYF
CDR3nt: TGCGCCAGCAGCTTGTTGGTAGCGGGAGCAGAGACCCAGTACTTC

d_gene: TRBD2
v_gene: TRBV4-2
j_gene: TRBJ2-3
abundance: many
CDR3aa: CASSQGLAGSTDTQYF
CDR3nt: TGTGCCAGCAGCCAAGGGCTAGCGGGGAGCACAGATACGCAGTATTTT

d_gene: TRBD2
v_gene: TRBV6-1
j_gene: TRBJ2-2
abundance: many
CDR3aa: CASWPSGSTGELFF
CDR3nt: TGTGCCAGCTGGCCTAGCGGGAGCACCGGGGAGCTGTTTTTT

d_gene: .
v_gene: TRBV20-1
j_gene: TRBJ2-6
abundance: many
CDR3aa: CSARDPARGRSGANVLTF
CDR3nt: TGCAGTGCTAGAGATCCGGCCAGGGGTCGCTCTGGGGCCAACGTCCTGACTTTC

d_gene: .
v_gene: TRBV11-2
j_gene: TRBJ2-3
abundance: few
CDR3aa: CASSYWSDTQYF
CDR3nt: TGTGCCAGCAGCTACTGGTCAGATACGCAGTATTTT

d_gene: .
v_gene: TRBV20-1
j_gene: TRBJ2-3
abundance: many
CDR3aa: CSARVTTGWIADTQYF
CDR3nt: TGCAGTGCTAGGGTTACAACAGGGTGGATCGCAGATACGCAGTATTTT

d_gene: .
v_gene: TRBV10-2
j_gene: TRBJ1-6
abundance: many
CDR3aa: CASSDRGGSYNSPLHF
CDR3nt: TGCGCCAGCAGTGATCGGGGGGGCTCCTATAATTCACCCCTCCACTTT